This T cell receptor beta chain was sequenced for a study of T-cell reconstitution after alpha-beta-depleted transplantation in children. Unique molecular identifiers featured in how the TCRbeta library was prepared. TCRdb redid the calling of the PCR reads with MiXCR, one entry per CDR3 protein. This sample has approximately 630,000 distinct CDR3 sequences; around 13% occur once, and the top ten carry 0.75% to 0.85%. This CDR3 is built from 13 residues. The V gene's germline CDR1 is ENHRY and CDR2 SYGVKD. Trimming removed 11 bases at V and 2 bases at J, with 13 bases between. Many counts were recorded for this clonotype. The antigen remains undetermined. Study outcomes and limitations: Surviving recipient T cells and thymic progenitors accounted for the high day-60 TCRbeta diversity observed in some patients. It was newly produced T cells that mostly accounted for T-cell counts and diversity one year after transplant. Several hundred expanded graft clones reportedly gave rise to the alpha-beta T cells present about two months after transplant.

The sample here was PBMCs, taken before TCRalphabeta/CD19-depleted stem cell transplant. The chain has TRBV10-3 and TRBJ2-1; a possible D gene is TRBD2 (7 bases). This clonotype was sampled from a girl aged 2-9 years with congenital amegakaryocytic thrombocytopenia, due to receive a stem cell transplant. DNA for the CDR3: TGTGCCGTATGGGGGGGCCCCTACAATGAGCAGTTCTTC. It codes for CAVWGGPYNEQFF.